One and the same sample provided the 24 T cell receptor beta chains below, sequenced in a study of Tregs in tolerant kidney transplant recipients (dated by TCRdb to about 2019). Libraries were prepared through the immunoSEQ multiplex PCR assay. The source is immuneACCESS, and TCRdb retained only in-frame sequences with V and J called. Part of the clones is not carried over; for the studies checked, unresolved V genes explain less than half of this, and the remainder is unexplained. The sample table records 54,000 or so clones; 90% to 95% of these occur just once. Over 12% of the sample lies in the top ten. Transplants used related donors with nonmyeloablative bone marrow transplantation; mixed chimerism was transient in the human trials. The input for sequencing was CD8+ T cells from blood (PBMCs), taken 24 months after the transplant. The receptor source for this set is a human patient who received a combined kidney and bone marrow transplant. Once a transplant has taken place, some T cells may be donor derived.

As DNA, the CDR3 is TGTGCCAGCACCCCGGGACAGGGGGACTATGGCTACACCTTC. Protein sequence: CASTPGQGDYGYTF. The chain carries TRBV7-9 and TRBJ1-2; 11 bases align to TRBD1. Per germline, CDR1 SEHNR and CDR2 FQNEAQ (reference sequence). V shed 7 bases, J shed 3 bases, and the junction held 4 bases outside the gene matches. The CDR3 runs to 14 residues.

Only a few counts were recorded for this clone. This chain links TRBV15 with TRBJ1-3; no reliable D call. The germline gives CDR1 LNHNV, CDR2 YYDKDF (reference sequence). CDR3 length: 13 residues. The V and J ends lost 2 bases and 8 bases respectively, with 10 bases between them. As DNA, the CDR3 is TGTGCCACCAGCAGAACCCCAGTGGACACCATATATTTT. This encodes CATSRTPVDTIYF.

The rearrangement links TRBV18 to TRBJ2-2; 11 bases line up with TRBD1. Germline CDR1 KGHSH, CDR2 LQKENI. The CDR3 runs to 16 residues. Unmatched junction bases numbered 1, after V lost 4 bases and J lost 0 bases. The CDR3: CASSRTGGANTGELFF. Written as DNA, the CDR3 is TGTGCCAGCTCACGGACAGGGGGCGCGAACACCGGGGAGCTGTTTTTT.

This rearrangement joins TRBV28 to TRBJ2-7; 8 nucleotides agree with TRBD2. CDR3 length equals 18 residues. Losses at the gene ends were 1 base for V and 2 bases for J; bases not matched to a gene: 13. Germline loops: CDR1 MDHEN, CDR2 SYDVKM. The CDR3 DNA reads TGTGCCAGCAGTTTATTGAGTCTAGCGGGCGGACAAACCTACGAGCAGTACTTC. This codes for CASSLLSLAGGQTYEQYF.

V usage is TRBV6-1 and J usage is TRBJ2-2, with 7 bases aligning to TRBD2. The CDR3 is made up of 12 amino acids. After removal of 8 bases from V and 5 bases from J, the junction contained 2 bases not matched to a gene. Germline CDR1 reads MNHNS; CDR2 reads SASEGT. CDR3 bases: TGTGCCAGCTTGGGAGGGACCGGGGAGCTGTTTTTT. Encoded protein: CASLGGTGELFF.

The chain employs TRBV5-4 and TRBJ1-2; the D is unclear. Germline assignment: CDR1 SGHNT and CDR2 YYREEE (reference sequence). V shed 2 bases and J shed 2 bases, with 7 bases lying between them. This CDR3 spans 13 amino acids. The DNA of the CDR3 is TGTGCCAGCAGCTTATCAGAAAACTATGGCTACACCTTC. It translates to CASSLSENYGYTF.

The CDR3 here is CASSQLGAGRSYNEQFF. The DNA of the CDR3 is TGCGCCAGCAGCCAACTTGGGGCGGGGCGCTCCTACAATGAGCAGTTCTTC. The chain combines TRBV4-1 with TRBJ2-1; possible D gene TRBD2, 6 bases. Trimming took 2 bases from V and 0 from J, leaving 14 bases between them. The CDR3 totals 17 residues. Germline V CDR1 and CDR2: MGHRA, YSYEKL.

This clone showed up just once. The chain is built from TRBV9 and TRBJ2-7; TRBD1 might be the D (6 bases). V lost 4 bases and J lost 3, with 17 bases in between. CDR1 and CDR2 (germline): SGDLS, YYNGEE. CDR3 length equals 15 residues. The CDR3 loop reads CASSPSGTSLYEQYF. The DNA for the CDR3 is TGTGCCAGCAGCCCCAGTGGGACAAGTCTCTACGAGCAGTACTTC.

The CDR3 sequence: CASSLGAGEKLFF. The CDR3 DNA reads as TGTGCCAGCAGCTTAGGAGCAGGCGAAAAACTGTTTTTT. This chain connects TRBV7-9 to TRBJ1-4, with D unclear. V was pared by 1 base and J by 8 bases, with 8 bases between. CDR3 length: 13 amino acids. Germline V CDR1 and CDR2: SEHNR, FQNEAQ (reference sequence). The variable domain in full, completed from reference TRBV7-9 and TRBJ1-4, reads DTGVSQNPRHKITKRGQNVTFRCDPISEHNRLYWYRQTLGQGPEFLTYFQNEAQLEKSRLLSDRFSAERPKGSFSTLEIQRTEQGDSAMYLCASSLGAGEKLFFGSGTQLSVL.

The J gene is TRBJ1-6, the V gene TRBV27; TRBD1 is a possible D gene (5 bases). The length of the CDR3 is 13 residues. CDR1 and CDR2 from the germline V gene are MNHEY and SMNVEV (reference sequence). V shed 2 bases and J shed 14 bases, with 13 bases lying between them. CDR3 amino acids: CASSLMGRVSLHF. The CDR3 DNA reads TGTGCCAGCAGTTTAATGGGCAGGGTATCCCTCCACTTT.

V and J are TRBV29-1 and TRBJ2-7; possible D gene TRBD1, 6 bases. Germline CDR1 reads SQVTM; CDR2 reads ANQGSEA. The V end was cut by 6 bases, the J end by 3 bases, with 9 bases between. The CDR3 length is 11 residues. The CDR3 spells CSVDSNYEQYF. The CDR3 DNA reads TGCAGCGTGGACAGTAACTACGAGCAGTACTTC.

V is TRBV18 and J is TRBJ1-3, with TRBD1 matching over 7 bases. The germline CDR1 and CDR2 sequences are KGHSH and LQKENI. The trim removed 4 bases at V and 8 bases at J, leaving 14 bases unmatched. The CDR3 runs 16 residues. The CDR3 spells CASSLQDRTLRDTIYF. The CDR3 bases are TGTGCCAGCTCACTTCAGGACAGGACATTGAGAGACACCATATATTTT. Drawing the rest from reference TRBV18 and TRBJ1-3, the complete variable domain is NAGVMQNPRHLVRRRGQEARLRCSPMKGHSHVYWYRQLPEEGLKFMVYLQKENIIDESGMPKERFSAEFPKEGPSILRIQQVVRGDSAAYFCASSLQDRTLRDTIYFGEGSWLTVV.

The chain recombines TRBV4-1 with TRBJ2-3; TRBD2 matches 8 bases. V shed 3 bases and J 4 bases; nucleotides not matched to a gene: 6. This CDR3 comprises 15 residues. Germline V gives CDR1 MGHRA, CDR2 YSYEKL. The CDR3: CASSQTGGPADTQYF. The CDR3 bases are TGCGCCAGCAGCCAGACGGGGGGGCCCGCAGATACGCAGTATTTT.

This clone was seen just once. The gene calls are TRBV18 and TRBJ1-6; the match to TRBD1 covers 8 bases. CDR3 length: 14 residues. Germline loops: CDR1 KGHSH, CDR2 LQKENI. Unmatched junction bases numbered 7, after V lost 5 bases and J lost 10 bases. The CDR3 reads CASSDGQGPSPLHF. The CDR3 DNA reads TGTGCCAGCTCAGACGGACAGGGTCCATCACCCCTCCACTTT.

This chain uses TRBV7-8 with TRBJ2-4, with a possible D match to TRBD2 (5 bases). Trimming removed 1 base from V and 8 bases from J, with 15 bases in between. The V gene's germline CDR1 is SGHVS and CDR2 FQNEAQ. The CDR3 is 15 residues long. The CDR3 DNA follows: TGTGCCAGCAGCTTAGGAGCGGCCTCCCAAGACATTCAGTACTTC. Translating it yields CASSLGAASQDIQYF.

This chain joins TRBV28 and TRBJ2-7; D possibly corresponds to TRBD2 (6 bases). Germline V gene sequence: CDR1 MDHEN, CDR2 SYDVKM. The CDR3 is 15 residues long. V dropped 6 bases and J dropped 1 base, with 16 bases sitting between them. The CDR3 DNA follows: TGTGCCAGCAGCCTCCGGGGACTGGAGTCCTACGAGCAGTACTTC. This translates into CASSLRGLESYEQYF.

The J gene is TRBJ2-3, the V gene TRBV2; D might be TRBD2 (5 bases). The CDR3 runs to 14 residues. Trimming pared 6 bases from V and 5 bases from J, leaving 15 bases between. The germline CDR1 and CDR2 sequences are SNHLY and FYNNEI. CDR3 sequence: CASREGQSGDTQYF. CDR3 nucleotides: TGTGCCAGCAGAGAGGGTCAATCCGGAGATACGCAGTATTTT.

In this sample, this clone turned up once. The gene calls are TRBV2 and TRBJ2-7; D might be TRBD2 (6 bases). This CDR3 has 15 residues. Trimming took 3 bases from V and 0 from J, leaving 12 bases between them. Germline assignment: CDR1 SNHLY and CDR2 FYNNEI. The DNA of the CDR3 is TGTGCCAGCAGTGAGGCGGGGCCCCCCTCCTACGAGCAGTACTTC. The encoded protein is CASSEAGPPSYEQYF.

The count of this clone is one. The rearrangement links TRBV2 to TRBJ2-7; 9 nucleotides align to TRBD2. Germline lookup yields CDR1 SNHLY and CDR2 FYNNEI. The CDR3 has 14 amino acids. After removal of 5 bases from V and 0 bases from J, the junction contained 2 bases not matched to a gene. In DNA, the CDR3 is TGTGCCAGCAGTAATAGCGGGAGCTCCTACGAGCAGTACTTC. Its translation is CASSNSGSSYEQYF. Full variable domain (rest looked up from reference TRBV2 and TRBJ2-7): EPEVTQTPSHQVTQMGQEVILRCVPISNHLYFYWYRQILGQKVEFLVSFYNNEISEKSEIFDDQFSVERPDGSNFTLKIRSTKLEDSAMYFCASSNSGSSYEQYFGPGTRLTVT.

The chain couples TRBV27 to TRBJ1-5, with D perhaps TRBD1 (5 bases). V gave up 0 bases and J gave up 8 bases, with 14 bases separating them. The V gene's germline CDR1 is MNHEY and CDR2 SMNVEV (reference sequence). This CDR3 has 15 amino acids. This CDR3 reads CASSLSLGGGKPQHF. In DNA, the CDR3 is TGTGCCAGCAGTTTATCGCTCGGGGGTGGAAAGCCCCAGCATTTT.

This clone turned up a few times. The chain recombines TRBV4-1 with TRBJ1-1, with 9 bases matching TRBD1. The trim removed 0 bases at V and 0 bases at J, leaving 11 bases unmatched. The CDR3 spans 19 residues. Per germline, CDR1 MGHRA and CDR2 YSYEKL. The CDR3, as DNA: TGCGCCAGCAGCCAAGAGGGACACGTGACAGGGGGGATGAACACTGAAGCTTTCTTT. Residues: CASSQEGHVTGGMNTEAFF.

The chain carries TRBV28 and TRBJ2-1; 9 bases agree with TRBD2. This CDR3 comprises 16 residues. Germline assignment: CDR1 MDHEN and CDR2 SYDVKM. With V trimmed by 7 bases and J by 2 bases, 9 bases remained unmatched. The CDR3 sequence is CASNLRSSGAYNEQFF. The CDR3 DNA reads TGTGCCAGCAACCTAAGATCTAGCGGGGCCTACAATGAGCAGTTCTTC. The full variable domain, in which reference TRBV28 and TRBJ2-1 provide the parts outside the CDR3, is DVKVTQSSRYLVKRTGEKVFLECVQDMDHENMFWYRQDPGLGLRLIYFSYDVKMKEKGDIPEGYSVSREKKERFSLILESASTNQTSMYLCASNLRSSGAYNEQFFGPGTRLTVL.

About this clone: Other nucleotide sequences from this sample produce the same CDR3. The CDR3 coding sequence is TGTGCCAGCAGCTTAGCGGGGGGGTCCTACGAGCAGTACTTC. It specifies CASSLAGGSYEQYF. The chain couples TRBV7-2 to TRBJ2-7; TRBD2 agrees at 7 bases. Losses at the gene ends were 0 bases for V and 1 base for J; bases not matched to a gene: 0. The CDR3 consists of 14 residues. Germline V gene data show CDR1 as SGHTA and CDR2 as FQGNSA.

The CDR3 nucleotides read TGTGCCAGCAGCGTCCAGGACTTCACAGATACGCAGTATTTT. Protein sequence: CASSVQDFTDTQYF. The chain joins TRBV9 to TRBJ2-3; D is perhaps TRBD2 (5 bases). Germline loops: CDR1 SGDLS, CDR2 YYNGEE. The CDR3 runs 14 residues. Trimming removed 2 bases at V and 2 bases at J, with 9 bases between.